This is a list of T cell receptor beta chains from one sample in a study of post-analysis software for immune sequencing data. TCRdb processed the PCR reads anew with MiXCR; each CDR3 protein has one entry. The table shows approximately 630,000 distinct CDR3 sequences, with approximately 59% occurring only once. Material for sequencing was blood. The source of these receptors is a girl aged 2 to 9 with multiple sclerosis. Both conserved end residues are part of each CDR3. The order of the fields is V gene, J gene, clone size, D gene, CDR3 DNA, CDR3 protein. A D gene is named only where the DNA matches it firmly. Part of the rows lack a size; the others show once, few, many or a class for expanded clones.

TRBV7-3	TRBJ2-1	many	.	TGTGCCAGCAGCTTATTAACGTTGGGGAATGAGCAGTTCTTC	CASSLLTLGNEQFF
TRBV6-2/TRBV6-3	TRBJ2-3	once	.	TGTGCCAGCAGTAGGGATTCGCAAGATACGCAGTATTTT	CASSRDSQDTQYF
TRBV4-2	TRBJ1-5	few	.	TGTGCCAGCAGCCAAGATACGGACAATAGCAATCAGCCCCAGCATTTT	CASSQDTDNSNQPQHF
TRBV12-3/TRBV12-4	TRBJ2-7	few	TRBD2	TGTGCCAGCTCAGCGGGAAACGTATTCTACGAGCAGTACTTC	CASSAGNVFYEQYF
TRBV4-1	TRBJ2-3	once	TRBD2	TGCGCCAGCAGCCTCCGGGACGGCGGGGGAGATACGCAGTATTTT	CASSLRDGGGDTQYF
TRBV9	TRBJ2-1	.	.	TGTGCCAGCAGCGGAGGAGGTACCCGGGGGAATGAGCAGTTCTTC	CASSGGGTRGNEQFF
TRBV20-1	TRBJ2-3	many	TRBD2	TGCAGTGCAAGAGCAGCCTTAGCGGGTCACACAGATACGCAGTATTTT	CSARAALAGHTDTQYF
TRBV20-1	TRBJ2-1	.	TRBD2	TGCAGTGCTCGGACTAGCGGGGAGATTCTTTGGAACAATGAGCAGTTCTTC	CSARTSGEILWNNEQFF
TRBV29-1	TRBJ2-2	.	.	TGCAGCGTCGCCTTTCGGGTCCACGCGAACACCGGGGAGCTGTTTTTT	CSVAFRVHANTGELFF
TRBV18	TRBJ2-1	.	TRBD2	TGTGCCAGCTCACCGCTCGCCCTAGCGGGAGCCTACAATGAGCAGTTCTTC	CASSPLALAGAYNEQFF
TRBV10-3	TRBJ1-6	.	.	TGTGCCATCACCAACGGGGCTGAGGGTTCACCCCCCCACTTT	CAITNGAEGSPPHF
TRBV3-1	TRBJ2-2	.	.	TGTGCCAGCAGCCAAGTCCCGTACACCGGGGAGCTGTTTTTT	CASSQVPYTGELFF
TRBV11-3	TRBJ2-5	.	.	TGTGCCAGCAGCCGAGAGGGGGGGCTCCAAGAGACCCAGTACTTC	CASSREGGLQETQYF
TRBV27	TRBJ2-7	few	.	TGTGCCAGCAGCAGTGGGGATAGCTCCTACGAGCAGTACTTC	CASSSGDSSYEQYF
TRBV4-1	TRBJ2-5	.	TRBD2	TGCGCCAGCAGCCCGCTATCACACGTAGCGGGAGGGCTAGGAGAGACCCAGTACTTC	CASSPLSHVAGGLGETQYF
TRBV27	TRBJ2-7	few	TRBD1	TGTGCCAGCGGCATCACAGGGGCGAGCTCCTACGAGCAGTACTTC	CASGITGASSYEQYF
TRBV7-2	TRBJ2-5	.	TRBD2	TGTGCCAGCAGTTTCTCTATAGCGGGAGTGGGTGAGACCCAGTACTTC	CASSFSIAGVGETQYF
TRBV12-3/TRBV12-4	TRBJ2-4	few	TRBD2	TGTGCCAGCAGCTACCTAGCGGGGAGGGAAAACATTCAGTACTTC	CASSYLAGRENIQYF
TRBV12-3/TRBV12-4	TRBJ2-5	.	.	TGTGCCAGCAAGGGATGGGGGGTGGGGGAGCAGTACTTC	CASKGWGVGEQYF
TRBV7-2	TRBJ1-4	.	.	TGTGCCAGCAGCTTAGGACGGTCAAATGAAAAACTGTTTTTT	CASSLGRSNEKLFF
TRBV30	TRBJ2-5	.	.	TGTGCCTGGAGTAGCGGACAAGAGACCCAGTACTTC	CAWSSGQETQYF
TRBV29-1	TRBJ2-5	.	.	TGCAGCGTTGTGATGGCAGGCGAAGAGACCCAGTACTTC	CSVVMAGEETQYF
TRBV18	TRBJ1-2	.	.	TGTGCCAGCTCACCGGAGGAAGCGGTCTATGGCTACACCTTC	CASSPEEAVYGYTF
TRBV5-4	TRBJ2-5	.	TRBD1	TGTGCCAGCAGCAGCAGTCAGGGGGAGATCGGGACCCAGTACTTC	CASSSSQGEIGTQYF
TRBV6-5	TRBJ2-3	.	TRBD1	TGTGCCAGCAGCCTCGTACGACAGGGGGCAACAGATACGCAGTATTTT	CASSLVRQGATDTQYF
TRBV3-1	TRBJ2-1	.	TRBD1	TGTGCCAGCAGCTTAAGACAGGGGGTCGCCAATGAGCAGTTCTTC	CASSLRQGVANEQFF
TRBV20-1	TRBJ2-7	.	TRBD2	TGCAGTGCTAGGGGCTCCGAGGGAGGGGTTTATTACGAGCAGTACTTC	CSARGSEGGVYYEQYF
TRBV14	TRBJ2-5	.	.	TGTGCCAGCAGCCAAGATCACCAAGAGACCCAGTACTTC	CASSQDHQETQYF
TRBV5-1	TRBJ2-7	.	.	TGCGCCAGCAGCCCTCGGACAGTTTACTACGAGCAGTACTTC	CASSPRTVYYEQYF
TRBV4-3	TRBJ2-1	.	.	TGCGCCAGCAGCCAAGACAGGGCGTATGGAGATGAGCAGTTCTTC	CASSQDRAYGDEQFF
TRBV7-2	TRBJ2-3	.	.	TGTGCCAGCAGCTTAGGAAGCGTTACAGATACGCAGTATTTT	CASSLGSVTDTQYF
TRBV20-1	TRBJ1-5	few	.	TGCAGTGCTAGCAGAAGATCTTTCTCTAGCAATCAGCCCCAGCATTTT	CSASRRSFSSNQPQHF
TRBV6-5	TRBJ1-1	.	.	TGTGCCAGCAGTAAGCAGGGAAGGAACACTGAAGCTTTCTTT	CASSKQGRNTEAFF
TRBV12-3/TRBV12-4	TRBJ1-5	.	.	TGTGCCAGCAGGACCCCTGATCAGCCCCAGCATTTT	CASRTPDQPQHF
TRBV27	TRBJ2-1	.	TRBD2	TGTGCCAGCAGTTTATCCGCGACTAGCGGGAGTGTCAATGAGCAGTTCTTC	CASSLSATSGSVNEQFF
TRBV10-3	TRBJ2-5	.	.	TGTGCCATCAACACCGGGCTGGGGGAGACCCAGTACTTC	CAINTGLGETQYF
TRBV7-2	TRBJ2-3	few	.	TGTGCCAGCAGCTTAGGGGCGGGGGCCGATACGCAGTATTTT	CASSLGAGADTQYF
TRBV11-2	TRBJ2-5	few	TRBD2	TGTGCCAGCAGCTTAACTGGGGGGGGGCAAGAGACCCAGTACTTC	CASSLTGGGQETQYF
TRBV5-1	TRBJ2-5	few	.	TGCGCCAGCAGCTTGGCCGGCATTGGGGGGACCCAGTACTTC	CASSLAGIGGTQYF
TRBV27	TRBJ1-2	.	.	TGTGCCAGCAGTTTCCCAGGGCTAACGGATGGCTACACCTTC	CASSFPGLTDGYTF
TRBV7-2	TRBJ2-1	few	.	TGTGCCAGCAGCTTAGCCCCGGGGGATGAGCAGTTCTTC	CASSLAPGDEQFF
TRBV20-1	TRBJ2-5	.	.	TGCAGTGCTAGAGATCTGGAAGGGATAAGAGAGACCCAGTACTTC	CSARDLEGIRETQYF
TRBV3-1	TRBJ2-7	.	TRBD2	TGTGCCAGCAGCCAAGAATACAGGACTAGCGGGAGGTACGAGCAGTACTTC	CASSQEYRTSGRYEQYF
TRBV4-2	TRBJ1-2	.	TRBD1	TGTGCCAGCAGCCAAGAGCGGACAGGGGGCGCCTATGGCTACACCTTC	CASSQERTGGAYGYTF
TRBV30	TRBJ1-5	.	TRBD1	TGTGCCTGGAGTCGGACAGGGCTGAGCAATCAGCCCCAGCATTTT	CAWSRTGLSNQPQHF
TRBV2	TRBJ2-1	.	TRBD1	TGTGCCAGCTACTCCGGGACAGTTGACAATGAGCAGTTCTTC	CASYSGTVDNEQFF
TRBV10-3	TRBJ2-3	few	.	TGTGCCACCCGAAGGGTCCCATTCGAAGCAGATACGCAGTATTTT	CATRRVPFEADTQYF
TRBV20-1	TRBJ2-5	few	.	TGCAGTGCTAGAGATCTTGGTGGCAGCCAAGAGACCCAGTACTTC	CSARDLGGSQETQYF
TRBV12-3/TRBV12-4	TRBJ2-2	.	.	TGTGCCAGCAGTTTAGAGCCCGGGGAGCTGTTTTTT	CASSLEPGELFF
TRBV5-1	TRBJ1-6	once	.	TGCGCCAGCAGCTTTTCAGAAGGGCTTTCGAGCTCCTATAATTCACCCCTCCACTTT	CASSFSEGLSSSYNSPLHF
TRBV9	TRBJ2-1	few	.	TGTGCCAGCAGCGTAGGGGGTACTGAGCAGTTCTTC	CASSVGGTEQFF